The rows below give T cell receptor beta chains drawn from one sample of a study of CD8 T cells in Susac syndrome. TCRdb redid the calling of the immunoSEQ multiplex PCR reads with MiXCR, one entry per CDR3 protein. The sample records about 49,000 distinct CDR3 sequences, 80% to 95% being singletons. Sample: CD8+ T cells from PBMCs. Source of these receptors: a human donor in good health. CDR3s include the opening cysteine and the closing phenylalanine or tryptophan. A D gene is named only where the DNA matches it firmly. Rows may omit the clone size; those that give it use once, few, many or a size class.

>TRBV29-1|TRBD1|TRBJ2-2|-
TGCAGCGTTGAAGATGGGACAGCGAACACCGGGGAGCTGTTTTTT
CSVEDGTANTGELFF
>TRBV11-2|-|TRBJ2-7|-
TGTGCCAGCAGCTTGTCCAGTGGCATAGCCTACGAGCAGTACTTC
CASSLSSGIAYEQYF
>TRBV5-4|-|TRBJ2-5|-
TGTGCCAGCAGCCCCGACAGGCCGGAGACCCAGTACTTC
CASSPDRPETQYF
>TRBV7-9|TRBD2|TRBJ2-7|-
TGTGCCAGCAGCTTTAGACTAGCGGGGGCACCCTACGAGCAGTACTTC
CASSFRLAGAPYEQYF
>TRBV9|TRBD1|TRBJ2-1|-
TGTGCCAGCAGCGTAGGGACAGGGAGAGCAACACACAATGAGCAGTTCTTC
CASSVGTGRATHNEQFF
>TRBV13|-|TRBJ2-1|once
TGTGCCAGCAGCTTAATAGATCGGGACGGGGATGAGCAGTTCTTC
CASSLIDRDGDEQFF
>TRBV20-1|-|TRBJ2-7|-
TGCAGTGCTTGGGGCCCTACCTACGAGCAGTACTTC
CSAWGPTYEQYF
>TRBV3-1|TRBD1|TRBJ2-7|-
TGTGCCAGCAGCCAAGGAAGGGGGCGCGTAAACGAGCAGTACTTC
CASSQGRGRVNEQYF
>TRBV29-1|TRBD1|TRBJ1-2|-
TGCAGCGTTGTCCCCGGGACAGGGACCGGCTACACCTTC
CSVVPGTGTGYTF
>TRBV29-1|-|TRBJ1-2|-
TGCAGCGCTCCGCCGGGCCCAGCGAGGGGCTACACCTTC
CSAPPGPARGYTF
>TRBV12-3/TRBV12-4|TRBD1|TRBJ2-5|-
TGTGCCAGCAGTTCAACCGGGACAGAAGAGACCCAGTACTTC
CASSSTGTEETQYF
>TRBV3-1|-|TRBJ2-1|-
TGTGCCAGCAGCCAAGATTCGTTTCCTGCGCCAAATGAGCAGTTCTTC
CASSQDSFPAPNEQFF
>TRBV27|TRBD2|TRBJ2-5|-
TGTGCCAGCAGCCCCGGACTAGCGGGGCTGCAAGAGACCCAGTACTTC
CASSPGLAGLQETQYF
>TRBV7-9|-|TRBJ2-7|-
TGTGCCAGCAGCCCGGACAGCCGATACGAGCAGTACTTC
CASSPDSRYEQYF
>TRBV28|TRBD1|TRBJ2-7|-
TGTGCCAGCAGCCAACAGGGGGCTCCCTACGAGCAGTACTTC
CASSQQGAPYEQYF
>TRBV5-4|-|TRBJ2-7|-
TGTGCCAGCCGGCCAACTAGTTACGGCGAGCAGTACTTC
CASRPTSYGEQYF
>TRBV5-1|TRBD1|TRBJ1-1|-
TGCGCCAGCAGCTGGACCGGGACAGGGGATCTTGAAGCTTTCTTT
CASSWTGTGDLEAFF
>TRBV5-6|-|TRBJ2-1|-
TGTGCCAGCAGCGGGACTCGACCCAATGAGCAGTTCTTC
CASSGTRPNEQFF
>TRBV7-9|-|TRBJ1-5|-
TGTGCCAGCAGCTTAGAGTCCAGAGATCGAAATCAGCCCCAGCATTTT
CASSLESRDRNQPQHF
>TRBV2|-|TRBJ2-7|once
TGTGCCAGCAGTGAACTCGCGGGCCACTACGAGCAGTACTTC
CASSELAGHYEQYF
>TRBV6-6|TRBD1|TRBJ2-7|-
TGTGCCAGCAGTTTCCGGGACAGGGGGATCTACGAGCAGTACTTC
CASSFRDRGIYEQYF
>TRBV28|-|TRBJ2-7|-
TGTGCCAGCAAGACTCCACCCTACGAGCAGTACTTC
CASKTPPYEQYF
>TRBV12-3/TRBV12-4|-|TRBJ2-5|-
TGTGCCAGCAGTCACCTAGCGAGGGAGCGGGAGACCCAGTACTTC
CASSHLARERETQYF
>TRBV20-1|TRBD1|TRBJ2-7|once
TGCAGTGCTAGGACAGGGGATGGCTACGAGCAGTACTTC
CSARTGDGYEQYF
>TRBV29-1|-|TRBJ2-7|-
TGCAGCGTCTTGGACAGTTACGAGCAGTACTTC
CSVLDSYEQYF
>TRBV7-6|TRBD2|TRBJ2-1|-
TGTGCCAGCAGCTTAAGCCTAGCGGGAGGAAATGAGCAGTTCTTC
CASSLSLAGGNEQFF
>TRBV28|TRBD2|TRBJ2-5|-
TGTGCCAGCGAAGTGCCGGGACTAGCGGAAGAGACCCAGTACTTC
CASEVPGLAEETQYF
>TRBV10-2|-|TRBJ2-1|-
TGCGCCAGCAGTGAGTCCGGTGAGCAGTTCTTC
CASSESGEQFF
>TRBV28|TRBD2|TRBJ2-1|-
TGTGCCAGCAGTTCCCCCGTAGTAGCGGGCGTCCCTTATGAGCAGTTCTTC
CASSSPVVAGVPYEQFF
>TRBV7-7|-|TRBJ2-5|-
TGTGCTAGCAGTGGAGGGGGCTTAGAGACCCAGTACTTC
CASSGGGLETQYF
>TRBV14|-|TRBJ2-7|-
TGTGCCAGCAGCCTGAATTACGAGCAGTACTTC
CASSLNYEQYF
>TRBV2|-|TRBJ1-2|-
TGTGCCAGCAGTGATCCCGGGACTTCAATGTATGGCTACACCTTC
CASSDPGTSMYGYTF
>TRBV5-6|-|TRBJ2-7|-
TGTGCCAGCAGCTTGGCCGGCGGGCCCACCTACGAGCAGTACTTC
CASSLAGGPTYEQYF
>TRBV27|TRBD1|TRBJ1-2|-
TGTGCCAGCAGTTTCCTCCGGGACAGGGGAACCGATGGCTACACCTTC
CASSFLRDRGTDGYTF
>TRBV28|-|TRBJ2-2|-
TGTGCCAGCAGTTTAATAACCGGGGAGCTGTTTTTT
CASSLITGELFF
>TRBV5-5|TRBD1|TRBJ2-7|-
TGTGCCAGCAGCTTGGCCGGAGGCAGGGGGTACGAGCAGTACTTC
CASSLAGGRGYEQYF
>TRBV19|-|TRBJ2-7|-
TGTGCCAGTAGTGCACCAGGGACCTACGAGCAGTACTTC
CASSAPGTYEQYF
>TRBV6-6|-|TRBJ2-7|-
TGTGCCAGCAGTTATGGGGCGACCGACGAGCAGTACTTC
CASSYGATDEQYF
>TRBV13|-|TRBJ2-1|-
TGTGCCAGCAGCGCCTACGAGGACTACAATGAGCAGTTCTTC
CASSAYEDYNEQFF
>TRBV6-5|-|TRBJ2-6|-
TGTGCCAGCAGTCACGACACCCACTCTGGGGCCAACGTCCTGACTTTC
CASSHDTHSGANVLTF
>TRBV7-9|-|TRBJ2-7|-
TGTGCCAGCAGCGCAGGTCGCGAGCAGTACTTC
CASSAGREQYF